The 26 T cell receptor beta chains reported below all come from one sample, sequenced in a study of T cells in Graves' hyperthyroidism and ophthalmopathy. Amplification yielded TCR beta CDR3 regions, with RNA transcripts as the source. RT-PCR in the first round (using the HTBI primer set) targeted the TCR CDR3. TCRdb re-analysed the multiplex PCR reads in MiXCR, keeping a single row per CDR3 protein. The repertoire includes approximately 400,000 distinct CDR3 sequences, more than 15% of them detected once, and over 7.5% sits in the top ten. Material: blood. These TCRs come from a woman aged 18-35 years with Graves' hyperthyroidism.

The chain is built from TRBV7-9 and TRBJ2-2; 10 nucleotides line up with TRBD2. Losses at the gene ends were 2 bases for V and 4 bases for J; bases not matched to a gene: 7. The CDR3 length is 17 residues. Germline V CDR1 and CDR2: SEHNR, FQNEAQ (reference sequence). CDR3 in amino acids: CASSLSGLAVATGELFF. CDR3 nucleotides: TGTGCCAGCAGCTTATCCGGACTAGCGGTCGCCACCGGGGAGCTGTTTTTT.

The rearrangement uses TRBV20-1 and TRBJ1-2, with 9 bases matching TRBD1. Germline trimming cut 3 bases from V and 4 bases from J; bases unmatched to any gene: 6. There are 14 residues in the CDR3. Per germline, CDR1 DFQATT and CDR2 SNEGSKA (reference sequence). This CDR3 is CSARETGGSYGYTF. The CDR3 region has the DNA TGCAGTGCTAGGGAGACAGGGGGGAGCTATGGCTACACCTTC.

Many counts were recorded for this clonotype. The CDR3 is CASSQGLAGGPYNEQFF. CDR3 bases: TGTGCCAGCAGCCAGGGACTAGCGGGAGGGCCGTACAATGAGCAGTTCTTC. This rearrangement joins TRBV3-1 to TRBJ2-1, with TRBD2 matching over 16 bases. CDR3 length: 17 amino acids. Germline V gene data show CDR1 as LGHDT and CDR2 as YNNKEL (reference sequence). Trimming took 3 bases from V and 4 from J; bases not matched to a gene: 3.

The chain carries TRBV29-1 and TRBJ2-4; D unclear. Trimming removed 3 bases from V and 7 bases from J, with 16 bases in between. Germline lookup yields CDR1 SQVTM and CDR2 ANQGSEA. CDR3 length: 14 residues. The CDR3 protein is CSVDPPPVRNIQYF. DNA of the CDR3: TGCAGCGTTGACCCCCCCCCGGTGCGGAACATTCAGTACTTC.

CDR3 protein: CASSINLGQGNSPLHF. The CDR3 nucleotides are TGTGCCAGTAGTATAAATCTAGGACAGGGAAATTCACCCCTCCACTTT. V and J are TRBV19 and TRBJ1-6, with TRBD1 matching 8 bases. Trimming removed 2 bases from V and 7 bases from J; junction bases left unmatched: 7. Germline CDR1 reads LNHDA; CDR2 reads SQIVND (reference sequence). The CDR3 loop spans 16 amino acids.

The rearrangement joins TRBV6-1 to TRBJ2-1; 9 positions match TRBD1. The V segment lost 5 bases and the J segment 4 bases; nucleotides outside the gene matches: 9. The CDR3 covers 16 residues. The germline V gene encodes CDR1 MNHNS and CDR2 SASEGT. In nucleotides, the CDR3 is TGTGCCAGCAGTCGTTCAGCGACAGGGGGATACAATGAGCAGTTCTTC. Translating gives CASSRSATGGYNEQFF.

Ten or more counts support this clonotype. V is TRBV3-1 and J is TRBJ2-3; 7 bases line up with TRBD1. The CDR3 totals 16 residues. Germline V gene sequence: CDR1 LGHDT, CDR2 YNNKEL (reference sequence). The V gene end was trimmed by 4 bases and the J gene end by 0 bases; junction bases not matched to a gene: 7. CDR3 nucleotides: TGTGCCAGCAGCCCCCGGACAGGACCAAGCACAGATACGCAGTATTTT. This sequence encodes CASSPRTGPSTDTQYF.

This clonotype has a count of ten or more. The CDR3 region is CASSQLQGNGGGYTF. The CDR3 DNA follows: TGCGCCAGCAGCCAGTTACAGGGGAATGGTGGTGGCTACACCTTC. J is TRBJ1-2 and V is TRBV4-1; TRBD1 agrees at 7 bases. This CDR3 comprises 15 residues. V dropped 3 bases and J dropped 7; count of bases not matched to a gene: 11. Germline V gene sequence: CDR1 MGHRA, CDR2 YSYEKL.

This clonotype has a count of ten or more. The chain uses TRBV6-2 or TRBV6-3 and TRBJ2-2; D remains ambiguous. The V end was cut by 5 bases, the J end by 6 bases, with 10 bases between. There are 13 residues in the CDR3. CDR1 and CDR2 (germline): MNHEY, SVGEGT. As DNA, the CDR3 is TGTGCCAGCAGTCCCGGCGCCCCCGGGGAGCTGTTTTTT. Its protein product is CASSPGAPGELFF.

The chain employs TRBV28 and TRBJ2-7, with TRBD1 matching 8 bases. The V gene's germline CDR1 is MDHEN and CDR2 SYDVKM. The CDR3 consists of 16 residues. With 3 bases clipped from V and 2 bases from J, the junction kept 9 bases outside the gene matches. The chain's CDR3 is CASSFLRDRIPYEQYF. Written as DNA, the CDR3 is TGTGCCAGCAGTTTCCTCCGGGACAGGATTCCCTACGAGCAGTACTTC.

This clonotype was recorded many times. The chain joins TRBV9 to TRBJ2-7; D assignment may be TRBD1 or TRBD2 (5 bases each). V was trimmed by 0 bases and J by 7 bases, leaving 17 bases between them. The CDR3 spans 15 residues. Germline V gene data show CDR1 as SGDLS and CDR2 as YYNGEE. CDR3 sequence reads: CASSVAPGPAREQYF. CDR3 nucleotide sequence: TGTGCCAGCAGCGTAGCTCCGGGGCCCGCTAGAGAGCAGTACTTC.

A few counts support this clonotype. This chain joins TRBV18 and TRBJ2-1, with a tentative D call TRBD2 (6 bases). The CDR3 has 15 amino acids. With 6 bases removed from V and 8 bases from J, the gap between germline ends came to 20 bases. Germline values: CDR1 KGHSH, CDR2 LQKENI. The CDR3 nucleotides read TGTGCCAGCTCCCCCGTGGGTCGCGGGATAGATGAGCAGTTCTTC. Translation gives CASSPVGRGIDEQFF.

At least ten counts were recorded for this clonotype. The chain uses TRBV7-3 and TRBJ2-3; 9 positions agree with TRBD1. The ends lost 5 bases at V and 0 bases at J; junction bases unmatched: 6. The CDR3 runs to 16 residues. From germline, CDR1 is SGHTA and CDR2 FQGTGA. CDR3 nucleotide sequence: TGTGCCAGCAGCGCCAGACAGGGGGGGAGCACAGATACGCAGTATTTT. Amino acids: CASSARQGGSTDTQYF.

CDR3 bases: TGCGCCAGCAGCTCCTCACGCCGAGGGGGCGGCTACAATGAGCAGTTCTTC. Translation: CASSSSRRGGGYNEQFF. V gene TRBV5-1 combines with J gene TRBJ2-1; 7 bases are a match to TRBD1. V was pared by 3 bases and J by 3 bases, with 12 bases of the junction left unmatched. CDR3 length: 17 residues. Germline V gene data show CDR1 as SGHRS and CDR2 as YFSETQ.

This clonotype was counted at least ten times. The chain joins TRBV7-3 to TRBJ2-1; unclear D gene. Germline V gives CDR1 SGHTA, CDR2 FQGTGA. V lost 0 bases, J lost 0 bases, and 12 bases lay in between. This CDR3 region has 17 residues. The CDR3: CASSLTAFPSSYNEQFF. CDR3 nucleotides: TGTGCCAGCAGCTTAACAGCGTTTCCTAGCTCCTACAATGAGCAGTTCTTC.

This clonotype came up a few times. This may be a read error: a much more frequent sequence differs by one nucleotide. The V gene is TRBV7-9, the J gene TRBJ1-1; no reliable D call. Germline-derived CDR1 and CDR2 are SEHNR and FQNEAQ (reference sequence). The CDR3 totals 13 residues. The CDR3 coding sequence is TGTGCCAGCAGATTAGTCCAGAACACTGAAGCTTTCTTT. Its protein is CASRLVQNTEAFF.

This clonotype came up many times. The chain uses TRBV5-1 and TRBJ2-1; D could derive from TRBD1 or TRBD2 (5 bases each). CDR1 and CDR2 from the germline V gene are SGHRS and YFSETQ. Trimming removed 1 base at V and 4 bases at J, with 21 bases between. The CDR3 totals 18 residues. The CDR3 protein is CASSLLKYVTAAYNEQFF. DNA for the CDR3: TGCGCCAGCAGCTTGTTAAAGTACGTGACAGCGGCTTACAATGAGCAGTTCTTC.

The table lists this clonotype with many counts. The genes are TRBV7-9 and TRBJ2-7, with TRBD2 identical over 10 bases. The ends lost 1 base at V and 5 bases at J; junction bases unmatched: 5. This CDR3 has 15 amino acids. Germline CDR1 and CDR2: SEHNR and FQNEAQ (reference sequence). The CDR3 is CASSLVAGGIHEQYF. Here the CDR3 DNA reads TGTGCCAGCAGCTTAGTAGCGGGAGGAATACACGAGCAGTACTTC. The full variable domain, its missing parts supplied by reference TRBV7-9 and TRBJ2-7, is DTGVSQNPRHKITKRGQNVTFRCDPISEHNRLYWYRQTLGQGPEFLTYFQNEAQLEKSRLLSDRFSAERPKGSFSTLEIQRTEQGDSAMYLCASSLVAGGIHEQYFGPGTRLTVT.

This clonotype was seen a few times. The genes are TRBV9 and TRBJ2-7; 11 nucleotides line up with TRBD2. Germline values: CDR1 SGDLS, CDR2 YYNGEE. V was pared by 0 bases and J by 2 bases, with 7 bases of the junction left unmatched. CDR3 length: 17 residues. The DNA for the CDR3 is TGTGCCAGCAGCGTAGGGCTCCTAGCGGGAGGCCCCTACGAGCAGTACTTC. The encoded protein is CASSVGLLAGGPYEQYF.

The chain carries TRBV5-6 and TRBJ1-2, with unresolved D. The CDR3 extends over 15 amino acids. Looked up from germline, CDR1 is SGHDT and CDR2 is YYEEEE. V was pared by 0 bases and J by 3 bases, with 12 bases between. CDR3 sequence reads: CASSLGPTAHYGYTF. The CDR3, as DNA: TGTGCCAGCAGCTTGGGACCAACAGCACACTATGGCTACACCTTC.

For this clonotype: One end of the junction varies from germline; a read error may be responsible. CDR3 nucleotides: TGTGCCAGCAGTGACTCCTTGAGGTACCAAGAGACCCAGTACTTC. Residues: CASSDSLRYQETQYF. The chain recombines TRBV6-2 or TRBV6-3 with TRBJ2-5; no definite D call. Germline CDR1 MNHEY, CDR2 SVGEGT. The CDR3 consists of 15 residues.

This clonotype was picked up many times. V usage is TRBV18 and J usage is TRBJ1-4; 7 nucleotides align to TRBD1. CDR1 is KGHSH and CDR2 is LQKENI in the germline V gene. The ends lost 3 bases at V and 8 bases at J; junction bases unmatched: 3. The CDR3 extends over 13 amino acids. CDR3 nucleotide sequence: TGTGCCAGCTCACCGGGACAGTCCGAAAAACTGTTTTTT. It translates to CASSPGQSEKLFF.

This clonotype was recorded many times. The chain is built from TRBV20-1 and TRBJ2-3, with 9 nucleotides matching TRBD2. Germline values: CDR1 DFQATT, CDR2 SNEGSKA (reference sequence). CDR3 length: 18 residues. Trimming took 1 base from V and 4 from J; bases not matched to a gene: 15. DNA for the CDR3: TGCAGTGCTAGAGCATATTGGGCTAGCGGGACGGCGGCAGATACGCAGTATTTT. This translates into CSARAYWASGTAADTQYF.

In its sample, this clonotype was seen many times. V gene TRBV3-1 combines with J gene TRBJ1-2; the match to TRBD1 covers 10 bases. Germline CDR1 and CDR2: LGHDT and YNNKEL (reference sequence). The CDR3 spans 13 residues. J lost 7 bases, V lost 1 base, and 0 bases had no gene match. The CDR3 region has the DNA TGTGCCAGCAGCCAAGGGACAGGGGGTGGCTACACCTTC. Its protein product is CASSQGTGGGYTF.

The V call is TRBV5-4, the J call TRBJ2-5; D perhaps matches TRBD2 (5 bases). Germline V lookup: CDR1 SGHNT, CDR2 YYREEE (reference sequence). Trimming cost V 0 bases and J 5 bases, with 8 bases left between them. This CDR3 has 13 residues. CDR3 sequence reads: CASSLEWEETQYF. The CDR3 DNA reads as TGTGCCAGCAGCTTGGAGTGGGAGGAGACCCAGTACTTC. Based on the CDR3 plus reference TRBV5-4 and TRBJ2-5, the full variable domain is ETGVTQSPTHLIKTRGQQVTLRCSSQSGHNTVSWYQQALGQGPQFIFQYYREEENGRGNFPPRFSGLQFPNYSSELNVNALELDDSALYLCASSLEWEETQYFGPGTRLLVL.

V and J are TRBV24-1 and TRBJ2-5; a possible D gene is TRBD2 (6 bases). CDR1 is KGHDR, CDR2 SFDVKD, per germline. Trimming cost V 3 bases and J 3 bases, with 13 bases left between them. The length of the CDR3 is 15 residues. CDR3 bases: TGTGCCACCAGTGATGCTCAGGGCGGGGAAGAGACCCAGTACTTC. The encoded protein is CATSDAQGGEETQYF.